This TCR beta chain was identified during a study of T cells in tuberculosis. Here immunoSEQ multiplex PCR was the method, and the copy in TCRdb shows in-frame clones only, minus some. The top ten hold under 2.5% of the sample, which has 80,000 to 100,000 clones, approximately 91% seen once. Thawed, overnight-rested PBMC were stained with GMM-loaded CD1B tetramer, viability dye and anti-CD3, then sorted. CD1B tetramers were loaded with Rhodococcus equi-derived C32 glucose monomycolate. Losses at the gene ends were 4 bases for V and 4 bases for J; bases not matched to a gene: 3. Looked up from germline, CDR1 is KGHSH and CDR2 is LQKENI. The CDR3 consists of 14 residues.

The V call is TRBV18, the J call TRBJ2-2; 7 bases are shared with TRBD2. Source material: CD1b-GMM tetramer-negative cells sorted from PBMCs. The TCR comes from an adult woman with latent tuberculosis. The CDR3 loop reads CASSQASGTGELFF. DNA for the CDR3: TGTGCCAGCTCACAGGCTAGCGGCACCGGGGAGCTGTTTTTT.